This T cell receptor (beta chain) was sequenced for a study of OX40 agonist ivuxolimab in advanced cancers. Looking at the study overall: Ivuxolimab is a fully human IgG2 antibody that activates OX40 (CD134).

TCRdb's table, derived via immunoSEQ multiplex PCR, lists solely in-frame clones and lacks some. Among about 18,000 clones listed, around 82% were seen once. Specimen: CD4+ or CD8+ T cells sorted from blood, collected in a trial of the OX40 agonist ivuxolimab. The receptor was isolated from an adult with an advanced solid tumor such as melanoma, head and neck, liver or kidney cancer.

The CDR3 bases are TGTGCCAGCAGCCAACCACCGACAGATACGCAGTATTTT. Protein product: CASSQPPTDTQYF. V gene TRBV5-5 combines with J gene TRBJ2-3; the D is unclear. CDR1 and CDR2 (germline): SGHKS, YYEKEE (reference sequence). V lost 4 bases to trimming and J lost 3 bases, with 9 bases between them. The CDR3 is 13 amino acids.